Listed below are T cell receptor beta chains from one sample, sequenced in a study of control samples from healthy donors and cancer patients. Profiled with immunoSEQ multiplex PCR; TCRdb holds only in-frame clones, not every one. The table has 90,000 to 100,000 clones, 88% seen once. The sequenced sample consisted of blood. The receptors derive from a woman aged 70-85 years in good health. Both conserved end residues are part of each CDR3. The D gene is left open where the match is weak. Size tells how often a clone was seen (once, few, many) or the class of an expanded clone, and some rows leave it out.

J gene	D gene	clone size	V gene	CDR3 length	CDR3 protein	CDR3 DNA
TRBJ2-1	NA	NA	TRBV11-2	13	CASSLSEVNEQFF	TGTGCCAGCAGCTTATCTGAGGTCAATGAGCAGTTCTTC
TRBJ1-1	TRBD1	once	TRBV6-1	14	CASSFTGGDTEAFF	TGTGCCAGCAGTTTTACAGGGGGGGACACTGAAGCTTTCTTT
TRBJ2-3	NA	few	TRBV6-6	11	CASRSGDTQYF	TGTGCCAGCAGATCAGGGGATACGCAGTATTTT
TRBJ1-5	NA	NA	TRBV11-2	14	CASSLDGTNQPQHF	TGTGCCAGCAGCTTAGACGGGACAAATCAGCCCCAGCATTTT
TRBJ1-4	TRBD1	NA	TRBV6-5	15	CASRGTAQTNEKLFF	TGTGCCAGCAGGGGGACAGCACAAACTAATGAAAAACTGTTTTTT
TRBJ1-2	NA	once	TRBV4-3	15	CASSQDLTGDYGYTF	TGCGCCAGCAGCCAAGATCTTACGGGGGACTATGGCTACACCTTC
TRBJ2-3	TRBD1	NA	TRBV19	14	CASSIGTGSDTQYF	TGTGCCAGTAGTATTGGGACAGGGTCAGATACGCAGTATTTT
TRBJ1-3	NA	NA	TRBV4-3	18	CASSQDYSRGGSGNTIYF	TGCGCCAGCAGCCAAGATTATTCGAGGGGGGGTTCGGGAAACACCATATATTTT
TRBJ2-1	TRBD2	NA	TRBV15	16	CATSREGGLGSNEQFF	TGTGCCACCAGCAGAGAAGGGGGACTAGGGTCGAATGAGCAGTTCTTC
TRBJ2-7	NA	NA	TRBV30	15	CAWSKGPHPIYEQYF	TGTGCCTGGAGTAAGGGGCCCCACCCAATCTACGAGCAGTACTTC
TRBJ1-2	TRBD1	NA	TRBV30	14	CAWSSTGANYGYTF	TGTGCCTGGAGCTCGACAGGGGCGAACTATGGCTACACCTTC
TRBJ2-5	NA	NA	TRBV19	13	CASSMGRGRTQYF	TGTGCCAGTAGTATGGGAAGGGGCCGGACCCAGTACTTC
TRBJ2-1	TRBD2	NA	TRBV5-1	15	CASSSAAGGSNEQFF	TGCGCCAGCAGCAGCGCCGCGGGGGGAAGCAATGAGCAGTTCTTC
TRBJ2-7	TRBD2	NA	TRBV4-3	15	CASSQENGRASEQYF	TGCGCCAGCAGCCAAGAAAACGGGAGGGCCTCCGAGCAGTACTTC
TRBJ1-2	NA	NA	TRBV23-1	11	CASNRDTCYTF	TGCGCCAGCAATAGGGACACTTGCTACACCTTC
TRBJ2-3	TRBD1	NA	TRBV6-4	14	CASSDLQGADTQYF	TGTGCCAGCAGTGACTTACAGGGGGCAGATACGCAGTATTTT
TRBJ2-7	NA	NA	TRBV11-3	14	CARAGLKERYEQYF	TGTGCGAGGGCCGGGCTAAAAGAGCGCTACGAGCAGTACTTC
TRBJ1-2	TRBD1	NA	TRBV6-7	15	CASTTLGTGNYGYTF	TGTGCCAGCACCACCTTGGGGACAGGGAATTATGGCTACACCTTC
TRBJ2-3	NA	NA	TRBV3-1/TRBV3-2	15	CASSQVAGAADTQYF	TGTGCCAGCAGCCAAGTTGCAGGGGCTGCAGATACGCAGTATTTT
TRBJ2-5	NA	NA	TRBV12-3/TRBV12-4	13	CASSLMEKETQYF	TGTGCCAGCAGTCTTATGGAGAAAGAGACCCAGTACTTC
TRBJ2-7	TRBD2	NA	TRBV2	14	CASMLAGIAYEQYF	TGTGCCAGCATGCTAGCGGGGATTGCCTACGAGCAGTACTTC
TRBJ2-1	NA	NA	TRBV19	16	CASSVLQGGLYNEQFF	TGTGCCAGTAGTGTACTTCAGGGGGGCCTTTACAATGAGCAGTTCTTC
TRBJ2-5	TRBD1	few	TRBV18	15	CASSPLGTAKETQYF	TGTGCCAGCTCACCACTGGGGACAGCTAAAGAGACCCAGTACTTC
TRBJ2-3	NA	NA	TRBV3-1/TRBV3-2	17	CASSQEIGRASTDTQYF	TGTGCCAGCAGCCAAGAAATAGGGCGGGCGAGCACAGATACGCAGTATTTT
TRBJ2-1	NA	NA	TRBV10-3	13	CAISRTTRGEQFF	TGTGCCATCAGTCGGACTACCCGGGGGGAGCAGTTCTTC
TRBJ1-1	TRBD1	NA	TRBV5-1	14	CASSRDRDSVEAFF	TGCGCCAGCAGCAGGGACAGGGACTCTGTTGAAGCTTTCTTT
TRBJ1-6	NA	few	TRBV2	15	CASSGGQGGNSPLHF	TGTGCCAGCAGTGGGGGGCAGGGTGGTAATTCACCCCTCCACTTT
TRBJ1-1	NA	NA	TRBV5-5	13	CASSLAANTEAFF	TGTGCCAGCAGCTTGGCAGCGAACACTGAAGCTTTCTTT
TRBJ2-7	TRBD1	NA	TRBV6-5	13	CASSTGQGAEQYF	TGTGCCAGCAGCACGGGACAGGGCGCCGAGCAGTACTTC
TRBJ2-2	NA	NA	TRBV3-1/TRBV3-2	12	CASSQVPGELFF	TGTGCCAGCAGCCAAGTGCCCGGGGAGCTGTTTTTT
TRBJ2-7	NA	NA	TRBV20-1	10	CSASDHEQYF	TGCAGTGCTAGTGATCACGAGCAGTACTTC
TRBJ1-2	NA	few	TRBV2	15	CASSEVWAPSEGYTF	TGTGCCAGCAGTGAAGTTTGGGCCCCCTCGGAAGGCTACACCTTC
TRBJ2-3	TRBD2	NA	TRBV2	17	CASSHPFERGVPDTQYF	TGTGCCAGCAGCCACCCTTTTGAGCGGGGGGTCCCAGATACGCAGTATTTT
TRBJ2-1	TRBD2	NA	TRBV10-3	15	CATEDSGGSYNEQFF	TGTGCCACGGAGGACAGCGGGGGGTCCTACAATGAGCAGTTCTTC
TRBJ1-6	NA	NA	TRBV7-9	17	CASSLTGTSLQHSPLHF	TGTGCCAGCAGCTTAACTGGGACCTCACTCCAACATTCACCCCTCCACTTT